This T cell receptor beta chain was recorded in a study of cytomegalovirus exposure and HLA in healthy donors. Overall study context: Within an early data release were around 87 million unique TCRs drawn from HLA-typed donors. General study findings and limits: As a later analysis showed, a missense DCLRE1C variant was linked to trimming of TCR beta V- and J-genes. Presence/absence analyses supposed approximately even sequencing depth among donors.

Turning to this clone: Its specificity is unknown.

The PCR contained 60 Vbeta and 13 Jbeta primers. Data came from immunoSEQ multiplex PCR; TCRdb stores just in-frame clones and leaves some out. The sample holds roughly 98,000 clones, under 85% seen once. The specimen was PBMCs. The sequence was collected from a man aged 40-49 years in good health and CMV-seronegative.

Here the CDR3 reads CASSRTGTDTQYF. CDR3 bases: TGTGCCAGCAGCCGGACAGGCACAGATACGCAGTATTTT. This sequence joins TRBV2 and TRBJ2-3; tentatively, D is TRBD1 (6 bases). Germline-derived CDR1 and CDR2 are SNHLY and FYNNEI. CDR3 length: 13 amino acids. Trimming took 6 bases from V and 1 from J, leaving 8 bases between them.